This TCR beta chain derives from a study of PD-1 blockade in classical Hodgkin lymphoma. The CDR3 has 13 residues. Trimming took off 1 base at V and 10 bases at J, with 14 bases between the two ends. Germline assignment: CDR1 SNHLY and CDR2 FYNNEI. Time point noted: cycle 4 day 1 (C4D1), after 6 weeks of nivolumab. Relapses following autologous stem cell transplantation were seen in all patients, with brentuximab vedotin exposure varying. The table came from immunoSEQ multiplex PCR; TCRdb's copy has only in-frame clones and leaves some out. Of about 21,000 clones in the sample, over 70% are singletons; the top ten hold under 25%.

The source is a human donor with classical Hodgkin lymphoma. The chain combines TRBV2 with TRBJ2-7; D might be TRBD1 (5 bases). The sample was peripheral blood mononuclear cells (PBMCs), taken before the fourth cycle of nivolumab. The CDR3 DNA is TGTGCCAGCAGTGAAGGACAGCCCTCTCTCCAGTACTTC. As protein: CASSEGQPSLQYF.